These 13 T cell receptor beta chains were all obtained from the same sample, sequenced in a study of cytomegalovirus exposure and HLA in healthy donors. Both 60 Vbeta primers and 13 Jbeta primers went into the PCR. Generated by immunoSEQ multiplex PCR, the TCRdb table keeps only in-frame clones and is missing some. This table has around 170,000 clones, about 80% appearing once. Input material: PBMCs. The receptors originated from a woman in her forties or fifties in good health and CMV-seropositive.

The chain combines TRBV4-2 with TRBJ2-7, with D possibly matching TRBD1 (6 bases). With 2 bases removed from V and 0 bases from J, the gap between germline ends came to 17 bases. The CDR3 has 17 amino acids. CDR1 is LGHNA and CDR2 is YNFKEQ in the germline V gene. The DNA of the CDR3 is TGTGCCAGCAGCCAACCCCTGGCAGGGGCATCCTCCTACGAGCAGTACTTC. Its protein is CASSQPLAGASSYEQYF.

The chain recombines TRBV7-9 with TRBJ2-5, with D possibly matching TRBD2 (6 bases). The J call may not be correct, given that the DNA end is closer to TRBJ2-7. The CDR3 length is 15 residues. From germline, CDR1 is SEHNR and CDR2 FQNEAQ (reference sequence). Here the CDR3 reads CASSASGGVSYEQYF. The CDR3 region has the DNA TGTGCCAGCAGCGCCTCGGGCGGGGTCTCCTACGAGCAGTACTTC.

This sequence joins TRBV21-1 and TRBJ2-7; the tabulated D call, TRBD1, remains unverified against the DNA. TRBV21-1 is termed a pseudogene. The CDR3 has 13 residues. The CDR3 region has the DNA TGTGCCAGCCCCAAGGGACAGTCCTACGAGCAGTACTTC. Translation gives CASPKGQSYEQYF.

This chain uses TRBV19 with TRBJ2-3, with TRBD2 matching over 11 bases. From germline, CDR1 is LNHDA and CDR2 SQIVND (reference sequence). The CDR3 totals 16 residues. The trim removed 7 bases at V and 2 bases at J, leaving 8 bases unmatched. The CDR3 loop is CASKKGLAELTDTQYF. CDR3 nucleotide sequence: TGTGCCAGTAAAAAGGGACTAGCGGAGCTCACAGATACGCAGTATTTT.

The rearrangement uses TRBV27 and TRBJ2-3, with TRBD1 as a possible D gene (6 bases). This CDR3 is 14 amino acids long. Germline lookup yields CDR1 MNHEY and CDR2 SMNVEV (reference sequence). Deletions cut 3 bases from V and 0 bases from J, with 7 bases between. CDR3 DNA: TGTGCCAGCAGTTTCGGACAGAGCACAGATACGCAGTATTTT. Translated, it gives CASSFGQSTDTQYF.

The chain is built from TRBV6-1 and TRBJ1-1; D perhaps matches TRBD1 (5 bases). The CDR3 is 13 residues long. From germline, CDR1 is MNHNS and CDR2 SASEGT. The V gene lost 7 bases and the J gene lost 4 bases, with 13 bases spanning the gap. The CDR3 reads CASTQYGGTEAFF. CDR3 nucleotides: TGTGCCAGCACTCAATACGGGGGCACTGAAGCTTTCTTT.

This clone was seen a few times. The gene calls are TRBV13 and TRBJ2-1, with a weak D call TRBD2 (6 bases). Trimming shortened V by 3 bases and J by 6 bases, and 12 bases separated the two germline ends. Looked up from germline, CDR1 is PRHDT and CDR2 is FYEKMQ (reference sequence). The CDR3 consists of 14 residues. CDR3 nucleotides: TGTGCCAGCAGCTTTGCGGGACGGAGCAATGAGCAGTTCTTC. It specifies CASSFAGRSNEQFF.

CDR3 region: CASSRPPRNTQYF. CDR3 in DNA: TGTGCCAGCAGCCGTCCTCCTAGGAATACGCAGTATTTT. The chain uses TRBV7-2 and TRBJ2-3; the D is unclear. The length of the CDR3 is 13 residues. Trimming cost V 5 bases and J 7 bases, with 13 bases left between them. Germline V lookup: CDR1 SGHTA, CDR2 FQGNSA.

This clone was seen a handful of times. The rearrangement links TRBV6-5 to TRBJ2-3; 7 nucleotides agree with TRBD1. Trimming removed 6 bases from V and 2 bases from J; junction bases left unmatched: 8. Per the germline V gene, CDR1 is MNHEY and CDR2 is SVGAGI. The CDR3 is made up of 15 amino acids. The CDR3 DNA is TGTGCCAGCAGGAGGAACAGGGGAAACACAGATACGCAGTATTTT. This translates into CASRRNRGNTDTQYF.

This clone was seen once. V usage is TRBV7-8 and J usage is TRBJ2-2; 7 nucleotides match TRBD2. With 11 bases clipped from V and 4 bases from J, the junction kept 13 bases outside the gene matches. Per germline, CDR1 SGHVS and CDR2 FQNEAQ. This CDR3 region has 15 residues. The DNA of the CDR3 is TGTGCCTCAGCTTACGGCGGGAGAAGCACCGGGGAGCTGTTTTTT. It specifies CASAYGGRSTGELFF.

The rearrangement uses TRBV5-1 and TRBJ2-2; 7 bases fit TRBD1. V shed 3 bases and J 1 base; nucleotides not matched to a gene: 3. In germline, CDR1 is SGHRS, CDR2 YFSETQ. This CDR3 is 15 amino acids long. CDR3 sequence (DNA): TGCGCCAGCAGCTATGGGACAGAGAACACCGGGGAGCTGTTTTTT. Encoded protein: CASSYGTENTGELFF.

The gene calls are TRBV13 and TRBJ2-5, with a possible D match to TRBD2 (5 bases). V lost 5 bases and J lost 7, with 11 bases in between. CDR1 PRHDT and CDR2 FYEKMQ come from the germline V gene (reference sequence). This CDR3 has 12 amino acids. The CDR3 sequence: CASSPPRGTQYF. For the CDR3, the DNA is TGTGCCAGCAGCCCCCCCCGGGGGACCCAGTACTTC.

The chain recombines TRBV28 with TRBJ1-4; D is possibly TRBD1 (5 bases). The CDR3 length is 15 residues. Looked up from germline, CDR1 is MDHEN and CDR2 is SYDVKM. V dropped 5 bases and J dropped 10 bases, with 20 bases sitting between them. The CDR3 sequence: CASSPSWGRVGKLFF. In nucleotides, the CDR3 is TGTGCCAGCAGTCCATCATGGGGGAGGGTTGGAAAACTGTTTTTT.